This T cell receptor (beta chain) stems from a study of vaccination effects on CD4 cells after COVID-19. ViraFEST used viral peptide pools to expand antigen-specific CD4+ T cells before sequencing. After more than 8 days in culture, the CD4+ T cells were isolated. Participants got two doses of BNT162b2 or mRNA-1273 vaccine. In regard to this clone: Antigen: not known.

Germline V gene sequence: CDR1 SGDLS, CDR2 YYNGEE. This CDR3 has 17 residues. The V and J ends lost 0 bases and 6 bases, in that order; junction bases with no gene match: 9. Measured with immunoSEQ multiplex PCR; TCRdb has only the in-frame clones, and not every one. The sample carries over 30,000 clones, roughly four fifths recorded once. The receptor's source is a human donor who received a COVID-19 vaccine. Some clones in this sample may be carry-over from other donors' samples. This sample comprised CD4+ T cells from PBMCs cultured with HCoV-NL63 spike peptides, obtained after COVID-19 vaccination. This rearrangement joins TRBV9 to TRBJ2-2; 9 bases match TRBD2. DNA for the CDR3: TGTGCCAGCAGCGTAGTTTCGCGGGGGGGCCAGGCCGGGGAGCTGTTTTTT. Protein product: CASSVVSRGGQAGELFF.